The 14 T cell receptor beta chains listed next were all sequenced from one sample in a study of cytomegalovirus exposure and HLA in healthy donors. PCR employed 60 Vbeta and 13 Jbeta primers. Using immunoSEQ multiplex PCR, the repertoire was profiled, and TCRdb retains in-frame clones only, with some absent. The sample carries under 95,000 clones, about 76% recorded once. Source material: PBMCs. The source of these receptors is a woman aged 40 to 50 in good health and CMV-seropositive.

The rearrangement uses TRBV6-6 and TRBJ1-6, with 8 positions matching TRBD1. After removal of 5 bases from V and 6 bases from J, the junction contained 6 bases not matched to a gene. CDR1 and CDR2 from the germline V gene are MNHNY and SVGAGI (reference sequence). This CDR3 has 15 residues. This CDR3 is CASSARGQGNSPLHF. DNA of the CDR3: TGTGCCAGCAGTGCCAGAGGACAGGGTAATTCACCCCTCCACTTT.

V is TRBV6-1 and J is TRBJ2-1; D might be TRBD1 (7 bases). The germline V and J ends were trimmed by 2 bases and 5 bases, with 16 bases remaining between them. There are 16 residues in the CDR3. Germline lookup yields CDR1 MNHNS and CDR2 SASEGT. CDR3 residues: CASSEQGGGIDNEQFF. The CDR3 nucleotides read TGTGCCAGCAGTGAACAAGGAGGGGGCATCGACAATGAGCAGTTCTTC.

For the CDR3, the DNA is TGTGCCAGTAGTATCTGGTCAGGGGATGTTGGAAACACCATATATTTT. Translation: CASSIWSGDVGNTIYF. The chain carries TRBV19 and TRBJ1-3; a weak D match, TRBD1 (6 bases). Trimming removed 3 bases at V and 3 bases at J, with 15 bases between. The V gene's germline CDR1 is LNHDA and CDR2 SQIVND (reference sequence). The CDR3 contains 16 residues.

This chain links TRBV5-1 with TRBJ2-3; 8 bases are shared with TRBD1. Germline CDR1 reads SGHRS; CDR2 reads YFSETQ. The CDR3 loop spans 16 amino acids. V lost 1 base and J lost 0; bases outside the gene matches: 4. The CDR3 spells CASSLSTGVSTDTQYF. In DNA form, the CDR3 reads TGCGCCAGCAGCTTGTCGACAGGGGTGAGCACAGATACGCAGTATTTT.

The V gene is TRBV15, the J gene TRBJ1-5; D is unresolved. Trimming stripped 0 bases from V and 0 bases from J, with 6 bases between. The CDR3 consists of 15 residues. Germline CDR1 is LNHNV and CDR2 is YYDKDF (reference sequence). The CDR3 sequence is CATSREGGSNQPQHF. CDR3 DNA sequence: TGTGCCACCAGCAGAGAGGGAGGTAGCAATCAGCCCCAGCATTTT. The complete variable domain, with remaining parts taken from reference TRBV15 and TRBJ1-5, reads DAMVIQNPRYQVTQFGKPVTLSCSQTLNHNVMYWYQQKSSQAPKLLFHYYDKDFNNEADTPDNFQSRRPNTSFCFLDIRSPGLGDTAMYLCATSREGGSNQPQHFGDGTRLSIL.

V usage is TRBV15 and J usage is TRBJ1-2; 8 bases match TRBD1. From germline, CDR1 is LNHNV and CDR2 YYDKDF (reference sequence). CDR3 length: 16 amino acids. With V trimmed by 0 bases and J by 8 bases, 11 bases remained unmatched. The CDR3 DNA reads as TGTGCCACCAGCAGAGAGTACCCAGGGGGCGGACGAGGCTACACCTTC. Translated: CATSREYPGGGRGYTF.

J is TRBJ1-4 and V is TRBV7-2; D remains unclear. CDR1 and CDR2 from the germline V gene are SGHTA and FQGNSA. The length of the CDR3 is 14 residues. Deletions cut 5 bases from V and 7 bases from J, with 14 bases between. The chain's CDR3 is CASSPSGPREKLFF. The CDR3 DNA is TGTGCCAGCAGCCCGTCTGGCCCCCGTGAAAAACTGTTTTTT. The entire variable domain, with the rest obtained from reference TRBV7-2 and TRBJ1-4, is as follows: GAGVSQSPSNKVTEKGKDVELRCDPISGHTALYWYRQSLGQGLEFLIYFQGNSAPDKSGLPSDRFSAERTGGSVSTLTIQRTQQEDSAVYLCASSPSGPREKLFFGSGTQLSVL.

V is TRBV15 and J is TRBJ2-5; D unresolved. Looked up from germline, CDR1 is LNHNV and CDR2 is YYDKDF (reference sequence). V lost 1 base and J 1 base, leaving 7 bases between the germline ends. This CDR3 spans 14 amino acids. In DNA form, the CDR3 reads TGTGCCACCAGCAGAGTAGGCGGCCAAGAGACCCAGTACTTC. Its protein is CATSRVGGQETQYF. Full variable domain (rest looked up from reference TRBV15 and TRBJ2-5): DAMVIQNPRYQVTQFGKPVTLSCSQTLNHNVMYWYQQKSSQAPKLLFHYYDKDFNNEADTPDNFQSRRPNTSFCFLDIRSPGLGDTAMYLCATSRVGGQETQYFGPGTRLLVL.

This clone was seen more than once but under ten times. The rearrangement links TRBV6-1 to TRBJ1-5, with 8 bases identical to TRBD1. This CDR3 contains 14 residues. J was trimmed by 2 bases and V by 6 bases; bases with no gene match: 3. Germline-derived CDR1 and CDR2 are MNHNS and SASEGT. The CDR3 spells CASSLTGGNQPQHF. CDR3 nucleotide sequence: TGTGCCAGCAGCCTGACAGGGGGCAATCAGCCCCAGCATTTT.

J is TRBJ2-7 and V is TRBV28, with D unresolved. V was trimmed by 5 bases and J by 2 bases, leaving 10 bases between them. Germline-derived CDR1 and CDR2 are MDHEN and SYDVKM. The CDR3 is made up of 13 amino acids. The CDR3 loop is CASSRPGTYEQYF. CDR3 in DNA: TGTGCCAGCAGTCGCCCAGGAACCTACGAGCAGTACTTC.

DNA for the CDR3: TGTGCCAGTAGTATAGTTGGCAGTACTGAAGCTTTCTTT. This sequence encodes CASSIVGSTEAFF. The chain joins TRBV19 to TRBJ1-1; D uncertain. Per the germline V gene, CDR1 is LNHDA and CDR2 is SQIVND (reference sequence). Between the trimmed V and J ends, which lost 1 base and 5 bases, there was a span of 8 bases. This CDR3 has 13 amino acids.

This clone was detected only once. V is TRBV5-1 and J is TRBJ1-4, with TRBD1 matching 8 bases. The CDR3 is 15 residues long. In germline, CDR1 is SGHRS, CDR2 YFSETQ. After removal of 4 bases from V and 0 bases from J, the junction contained 2 bases not matched to a gene. The CDR3 DNA reads as TGCGCCAGCAGCGAACAGGGGGCAACTAATGAAAAACTGTTTTTT. This gives the protein CASSEQGATNEKLFF.

Turning to this clone: An end of the junction differs from the germline gene, which may be a read error. The chain combines TRBV5-6 with TRBJ1-1; 8 bases align to TRBD1. Germline assignment: CDR1 SGHDT and CDR2 YYEEEE. The CDR3 extends over 15 amino acids. CDR3 sequence: CTSSVRTGLNTEAFF. CDR3 DNA sequence: TGTACCAGCAGCGTCCGGACAGGGCTGAACACTGAAGCTTTCTTT.

The chain joins TRBV19 to TRBJ1-6, with 7 positions matching TRBD1. CDR1 is LNHDA and CDR2 is SQIVND in the germline V gene (reference sequence). The CDR3 length is 18 residues. V shed 3 bases and J 13 bases; nucleotides not matched to a gene: 21. Here the CDR3 DNA reads TGTGCCAGTAGTATGGAAGTCGGGCCAGGGGGACTCACCTATCCCCTCCACTTT. Amino acid sequence: CASSMEVGPGGLTYPLHF. The complete variable domain, with remaining parts taken from reference TRBV19 and TRBJ1-6, reads DGGITQSPKYLFRKEGQNVTLSCEQNLNHDAMYWYRQDPGQGLRLIYYSQIVNDFQKGDIAEGYSVSREKKESFPLTVTSAQKNPTAFYLCASSMEVGPGGLTYPLHFGNGTRLTVT.